This T cell receptor beta chain is drawn from a study of T cells in localized non-small cell lung cancer. Study-level findings and limits: In adjacent lung appeared a median approximately 57 of the top 100 tumor clones.

V shed 5 bases and J 1 base; nucleotides not matched to a gene: 8. The CDR3 runs to 16 residues. Germline CDR1 and CDR2: SGHRS and YFSETQ. This clone was seen a single time. Antigen: not known. Sequencing used immunoSEQ multiplex PCR; TCRdb keeps in-frame clones, though not all of them. This table has about 33,000 clones, 85% to 90% appearing once. Here the sequenced sample was peripheral blood, taken before any cancer treatment. This TCR derives from a male donor at least 60 years old with stage III lung adenocarcinoma. The chain has TRBV5-1 and TRBJ2-7, with 11 bases aligning to TRBD2. CDR3 sequence: CASSPSLAGVSYEQYF. CDR3 DNA: TGCGCCAGCAGTCCCTCACTAGCGGGGGTATCCTACGAGCAGTACTTC.